Here is one T cell receptor (beta chain) with its context. Its antigen is unidentified. The draw of peripheral blood yielded approximately 10 milliliters from each donor. V lost 4 bases and J 10 bases, leaving 10 bases between the germline ends. CDR1 and CDR2 from the germline V gene are KGHDR and SFDVKD. The CDR3 consists of 13 residues. The data were obtained in a study of blood T cells in healthy people across ages. Notes on the study in general: Naive T cell percentage showed a strong correlation with the diversity of TCR beta.

Alongside a J-beta primer mix, a sample-barcoded 5' primer served in a second PCR lasting roughly 7 to 11 cycles. TCRdb processed the 5' RACE reads anew with MiXCR; each CDR3 protein has one entry. The sample includes 1.5 million to 2 million distinct CDR3 sequences, less than 50% of them seen just once. The specimen sequenced was blood. This chain joins TRBV24-1 and TRBJ1-6; no definite D call. The origin of this receptor is a woman in her forties in good health. This CDR3 is CATSDHSGSPLHF. The CDR3 DNA reads as TGTGCCACCAGTGACCATTCGGGGTCACCCCTCCACTTT.